The T cell receptor beta chain under discussion was sequenced for a study of Ad26.COV2.S vaccination and SARS-CoV-2 variants. Study details: Ad26.COV2.S shots went into the muscle once or twice, 56 days apart. Whole-study findings and limits: Spike-specific TCR breadth ran higher among vaccine recipients than placebo recipients. With respect to non-spike TCR breadth, vaccine and placebo recipients were similar.

Assay used: immunoSEQ multiplex PCR; TCRdb lists only in-frame clones, some missing. The sample has around 340,000 clones; around 89% are singletons. This sample's treatment: some 19 received Ad26.COV2.S at low or high dose, single or two shots; a few received placebo; per-sample allocation not given. Material that was analyzed had been drawn on day 63 after the first vaccine or placebo injection. CDR3 length: 17 amino acids. Germline V gene lookup returns CDR1 SGHTA and CDR2 FQGTGA. Trimming took off 0 bases at V and 5 bases at J, with 16 bases between the two ends. As concerns this clone: Its antigen is not identified.

The sequencing here drew on peripheral blood, taken in a trial of Ad26.COV2.S vaccine versus placebo. The TCR comes from a person aged 18-65 years who received the Ad26.COV2.S COVID-19 vaccine or a placebo. V usage is TRBV7-3 and J usage is TRBJ2-2; unclear D gene. As DNA, the CDR3 is TGTGCCAGCAGCTTAACGTCATTGGGCAGGAGAACCGGGGAGCTGTTTTTT. Translation gives CASSLTSLGRRTGELFF.